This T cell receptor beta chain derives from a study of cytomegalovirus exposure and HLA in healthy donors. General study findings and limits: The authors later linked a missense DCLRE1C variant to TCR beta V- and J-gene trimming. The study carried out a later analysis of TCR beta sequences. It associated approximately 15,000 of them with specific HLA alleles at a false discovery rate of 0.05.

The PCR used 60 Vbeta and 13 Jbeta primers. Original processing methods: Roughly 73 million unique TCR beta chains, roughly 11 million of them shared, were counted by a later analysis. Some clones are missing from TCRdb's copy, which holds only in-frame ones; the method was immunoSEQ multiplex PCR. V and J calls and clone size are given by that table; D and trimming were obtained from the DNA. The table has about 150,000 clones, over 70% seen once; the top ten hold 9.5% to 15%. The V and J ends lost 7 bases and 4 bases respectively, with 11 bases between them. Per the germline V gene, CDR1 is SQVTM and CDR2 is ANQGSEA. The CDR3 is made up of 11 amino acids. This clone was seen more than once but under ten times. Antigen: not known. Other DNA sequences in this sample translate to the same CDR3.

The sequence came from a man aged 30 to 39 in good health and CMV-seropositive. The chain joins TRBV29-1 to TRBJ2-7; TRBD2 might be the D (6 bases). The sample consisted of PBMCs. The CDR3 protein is CSAGTQYEQYF. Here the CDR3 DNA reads TGCAGCGCAGGGACTCAGTACGAGCAGTACTTC.